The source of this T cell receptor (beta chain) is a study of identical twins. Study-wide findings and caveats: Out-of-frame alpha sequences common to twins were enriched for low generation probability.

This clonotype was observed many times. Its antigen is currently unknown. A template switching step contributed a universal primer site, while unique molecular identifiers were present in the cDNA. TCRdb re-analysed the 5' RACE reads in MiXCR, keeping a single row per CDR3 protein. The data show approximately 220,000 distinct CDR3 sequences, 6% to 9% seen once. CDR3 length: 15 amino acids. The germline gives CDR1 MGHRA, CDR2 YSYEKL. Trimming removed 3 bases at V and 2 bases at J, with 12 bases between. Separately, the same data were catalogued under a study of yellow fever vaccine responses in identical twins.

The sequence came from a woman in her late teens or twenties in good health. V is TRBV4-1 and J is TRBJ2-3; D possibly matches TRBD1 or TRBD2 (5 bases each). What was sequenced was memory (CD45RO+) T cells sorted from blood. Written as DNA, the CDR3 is TGCGCCAGCAGCCAGGGGGTTGTCTCCACAGATACGCAGTATTTT. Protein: CASSQGVVSTDTQYF.